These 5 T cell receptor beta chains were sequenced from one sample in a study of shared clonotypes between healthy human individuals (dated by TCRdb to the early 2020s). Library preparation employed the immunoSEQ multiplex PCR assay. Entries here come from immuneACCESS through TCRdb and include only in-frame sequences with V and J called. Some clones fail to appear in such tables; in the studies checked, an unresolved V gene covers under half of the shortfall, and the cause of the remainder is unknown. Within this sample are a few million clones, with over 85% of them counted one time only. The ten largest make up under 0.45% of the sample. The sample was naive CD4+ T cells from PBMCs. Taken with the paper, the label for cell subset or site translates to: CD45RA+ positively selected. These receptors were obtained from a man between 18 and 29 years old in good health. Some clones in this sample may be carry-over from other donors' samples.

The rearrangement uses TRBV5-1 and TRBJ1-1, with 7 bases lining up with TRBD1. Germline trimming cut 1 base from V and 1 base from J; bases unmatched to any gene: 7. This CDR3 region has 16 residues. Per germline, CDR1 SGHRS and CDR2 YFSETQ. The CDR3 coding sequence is TGCGCCAGCAGCTTGACAGGGGATCCTTGGAACACTGAAGCTTTCTTT. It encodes CASSLTGDPWNTEAFF.

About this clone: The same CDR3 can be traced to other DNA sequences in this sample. The CDR3 here is CASSVGGRGSYEQYF. Written as DNA, the CDR3 is TGTGCCAGCAGCGTAGGGGGGCGAGGGTCCTACGAGCAGTACTTC. The chain couples TRBV9 to TRBJ2-7; weak D call: TRBD1 (6 bases). The ends were cut back, 0 bases at V and 1 base at J, with 11 bases in the middle. Germline V gives CDR1 SGDLS, CDR2 YYNGEE. The CDR3 loop spans 15 amino acids.

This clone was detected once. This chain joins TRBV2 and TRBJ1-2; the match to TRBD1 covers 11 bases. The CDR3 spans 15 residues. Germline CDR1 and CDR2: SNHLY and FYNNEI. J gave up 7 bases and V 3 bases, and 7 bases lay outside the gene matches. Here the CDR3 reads CASSELGTGGFGYTF. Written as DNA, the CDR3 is TGTGCCAGCAGTGAGTTAGGGACAGGGGGTTTTGGCTACACCTTC.

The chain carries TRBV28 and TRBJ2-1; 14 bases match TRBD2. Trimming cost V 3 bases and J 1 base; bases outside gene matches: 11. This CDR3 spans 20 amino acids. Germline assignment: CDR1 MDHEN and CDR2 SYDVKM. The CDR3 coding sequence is TGTGCCAGCAGTTTTTATCCGGGACTAGCGGGAGCCGCATCCTACAATGAGCAGTTCTTC. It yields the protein CASSFYPGLAGAASYNEQFF.

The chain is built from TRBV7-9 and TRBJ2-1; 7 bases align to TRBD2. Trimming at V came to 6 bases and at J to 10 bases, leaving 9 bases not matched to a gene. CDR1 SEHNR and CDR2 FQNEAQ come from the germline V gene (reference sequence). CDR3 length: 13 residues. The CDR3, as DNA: TGTGCCAGCAGTCGAGGGGAGGGCCGAGAGCAGTTCTTC. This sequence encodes CASSRGEGREQFF.